This T cell receptor beta chain was profiled in a study of radiation and T cells in renal cell carcinoma. TCRdb's copy holds only in-frame clones and misses some; the assay was immunoSEQ multiplex PCR. Of some 97,000 clones listed, around 83% are singletons. Time point described: blood 4 weeks post-SBRT, at nephrectomy. Documented treatment: 15 Gy SBRT to primary tumor, nephrectomy 4 weeks later. The CDR3 contains 15 residues. The ends were cut back, 1 base at V and 5 bases at J, with 13 bases in the middle. CDR1 and CDR2 from the germline V gene are SGHTA and FQGNSA. The sequenced sample was blood, obtained from a patient whose treatment included radiotherapy and nephrectomy. The receptor was derived from a man aged 55-75 years with renal cell carcinoma. V gene TRBV7-2 combines with J gene TRBJ2-3; no definite D call. The CDR3 sequence is CASSLDVALKDTQYF. The CDR3 bases are TGTGCCAGCAGCTTAGATGTCGCCCTGAAAGATACGCAGTATTTT.